This T cell receptor (beta chain) was profiled in a study of CD8 T cells in Susac syndrome. General observations from the study: As the study acknowledged, the number of individuals who were part of its TCR sequencing and HLA analysis was relatively small.

The CDR3 has 15 residues. V shed 4 bases and J shed 5 bases, with 15 bases lying between them. Remarks on this clonotype: No antigen is known for it.

The patients who served as multiple sclerosis controls were treatment-naive and had stable or active relapsing-remitting disease that fulfilled the revised McDonald criteria. TEMRA cells were FACS-enriched, with CD8+ and CD4+ T cells isolated negatively. When the RNA was reverse transcribed, random hexamers were used with an input of roughly 0.45 to 1 ug. An immunoSEQ multiplex PCR generated amplified TCR beta CDR3 products spanning 54 Vbeta and 13 Jbeta. TCRdb independently ran MiXCR on the immunoSEQ multiplex PCR reads; one entry per CDR3 protein. The sample has some 300,000 distinct CDR3 sequences, approximately 90% seen once.

The sample consisted of CD8+ T cells from PBMCs. The J gene is TRBJ2-1, the V gene TRBV12-3 or TRBV12-4, with D possibly matching TRBD2 (6 bases). The sequence was collected from a human donor with multiple sclerosis. The CDR3 protein is CASSWDFPTNNEQFF. The CDR3 nucleotides are TGTGCCAGCAGTTGGGACTTCCCCACCAACAATGAGCAGTTCTTC.